This T cell receptor (beta chain) was obtained from a study of STAT3 mutations in large granular lymphocyte leukemia. On the study more broadly: Roughly half of the longitudinally sequenced T-LGLL patients carried detectable canonical activating STAT3 mutations. Over half of T-LGLL patients had one or more immunosuppressive regimens. Findings and limits, study-wide: In T-cell large granular lymphocyte leukemia, about half of patients showed multiple immunodominant subclonotypes.

Trimming removed 1 base from V and 1 base from J, with 7 bases in between. Germline V gene data show CDR1 as SGHAT and CDR2 as FQDESV (reference sequence). This CDR3 has 14 amino acids. TCRbeta libraries averaged roughly 40,000 productive templates per sample. Generated by immunoSEQ multiplex PCR, the TCRdb table keeps only in-frame clones and is missing some. This table holds about 16,000 clones, approximately 84% found once. With regard to this clone: Its antigen is undetermined.

The receptor was isolated from a man aged 45-60 years with T-cell large granular lymphocyte leukemia. Some clones in this sample may be carry-over from other donors' samples. The material sequenced was peripheral blood mononuclear cells. The chain is built from TRBV11-1 and TRBJ2-5; unclear D gene. The CDR3 sequence: CASSLGLVQETQYF. The DNA of the CDR3 is TGTGCCAGCAGCTTAGGGCTAGTCCAAGAGACCCAGTACTTC.